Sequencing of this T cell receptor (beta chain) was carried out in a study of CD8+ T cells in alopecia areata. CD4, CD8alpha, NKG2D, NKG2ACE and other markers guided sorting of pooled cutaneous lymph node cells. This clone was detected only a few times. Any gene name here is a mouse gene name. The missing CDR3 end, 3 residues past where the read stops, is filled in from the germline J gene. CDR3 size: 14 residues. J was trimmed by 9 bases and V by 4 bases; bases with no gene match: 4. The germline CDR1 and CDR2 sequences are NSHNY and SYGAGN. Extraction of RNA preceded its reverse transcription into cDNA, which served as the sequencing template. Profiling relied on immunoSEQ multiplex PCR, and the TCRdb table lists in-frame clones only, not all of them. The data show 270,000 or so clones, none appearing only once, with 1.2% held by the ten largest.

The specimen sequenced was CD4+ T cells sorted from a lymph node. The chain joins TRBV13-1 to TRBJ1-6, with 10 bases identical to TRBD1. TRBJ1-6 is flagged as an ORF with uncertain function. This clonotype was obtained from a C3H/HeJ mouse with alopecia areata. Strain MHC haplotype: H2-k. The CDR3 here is CASSKTGGRSPLYF. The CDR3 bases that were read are TGTGCCAGCAGTAAGACAGGGGGCCGTTCGCCC.